This entry lists 20 T cell receptor beta chains sequenced from one sample in a study of blood T cell repertoires in COVID-19. The protocol was immunoSEQ multiplex PCR, while the TCRdb copy is restricted to in-frame clones and leaves out a portion. This sample has about 210,000 clones, with approximately 88% found just once. Specimen: PBMCs or T cells enriched from blood (not recorded which). These receptors were obtained from a woman in her thirties or forties with acute COVID-19.

CDR3 coding DNA: TGTGCCAGCACATACTACACAGATACGCAGTATTTT. As protein: CASTYYTDTQYF. The chain carries TRBV6-5 and TRBJ2-3; D is unresolved. Trimming took off 7 bases at V and 2 bases at J, with 7 bases between the two ends. Germline lookup yields CDR1 MNHEY and CDR2 SVGAGI. The CDR3 totals 12 residues.

This chain connects TRBV7-2 to TRBJ1-1; 7 positions match TRBD1. Germline-derived CDR1 and CDR2 are SGHTA and FQGNSA. The CDR3 is 15 amino acids. The V gene end was trimmed by 5 bases and the J gene end by 3 bases; junction bases not matched to a gene: 9. CDR3 DNA: TGTGCCAGCAGCCCTCGACAGGGCGGTTACACTGAAGCTTTCTTT. Translated, it gives CASSPRQGGYTEAFF.

The chain joins TRBV19 to TRBJ2-4; TRBD1 might be the D (5 bases). This CDR3 spans 14 amino acids. In germline, CDR1 is LNHDA, CDR2 SQIVND (reference sequence). Trimming pared 4 bases from V and 1 base from J, leaving 8 bases between. In DNA, the CDR3 is TGTGCCAGTAGTAGTGACAGCGCCAAAAACATTCAGTACTTC. It yields the protein CASSSDSAKNIQYF. The full variable domain, its missing parts supplied by reference TRBV19 and TRBJ2-4, is DGGITQSPKYLFRKEGQNVTLSCEQNLNHDAMYWYRQDPGQGLRLIYYSQIVNDFQKGDIAEGYSVSREKKESFPLTVTSAQKNPTAFYLCASSSDSAKNIQYFGAGTRLSVL.

The J gene is TRBJ2-7, the V gene TRBV28; 10 bases fit TRBD2. This CDR3 has 16 amino acids. Germline loops: CDR1 MDHEN, CDR2 SYDVKM. The trim removed 5 bases at V and 7 bases at J, leaving 14 bases unmatched. DNA of the CDR3: TGTGCCAGCAGTCCCGCCTCTAGCGGGGGACTCGGGGAGCAGTACTTC. Its translation is CASSPASSGGLGEQYF.

The chain combines TRBV10-3 with TRBJ1-2; 8 bases agree with TRBD1. Germline V gives CDR1 ENHRY, CDR2 SYGVKD. The length of the CDR3 is 16 residues. V was pared by 0 bases and J by 7 bases, with 10 bases of the junction left unmatched. CDR3 DNA: TGTGCCATCAGTGAGTCCCCCGGACAGGGAGGGACTGGCTACACCTTC. Amino acid sequence: CAISESPGQGGTGYTF.

This chain uses TRBV20-1 with TRBJ2-7, with D possibly TRBD2 on 5 matching bases. This CDR3 spans 11 amino acids. The V gene's germline CDR1 is DFQATT and CDR2 SNEGSKA (reference sequence). V gave up 5 bases and J gave up 6 bases, with 11 bases separating them. The CDR3 sequence: CSAVIGGEQYF. CDR3 nucleotide sequence: TGCAGTGCTGTGATAGGAGGCGAGCAGTACTTC.

The chain employs TRBV30 and TRBJ2-7; perhaps TRBD2 as D (6 bases). From germline, CDR1 is GTSNPN and CDR2 SVGIG (reference sequence). The CDR3 spans 15 residues. The V end lost 2 bases, the J end lost 5 bases, and 19 bases lay between the germline ends. CDR3 sequence (DNA): TGTGCCTGGAGTTCCCCGGGGAGGTGGAGCGACGAGCAGTACGTC. Its translation: CAWSSPGRWSDEQYV.

The chain links TRBV24-1 to TRBJ1-1; TRBD1 aligns across 7 bases. The CDR3 totals 14 residues. Germline trimming cut 5 bases from V and 1 base from J; bases unmatched to any gene: 3. The V gene's germline CDR1 is KGHDR and CDR2 SFDVKD. CDR3 protein: CATSGGQPNTEAFF. The CDR3 bases are TGTGCCACCAGTGGGGGACAGCCGAACACTGAAGCTTTCTTT.

The gene calls are TRBV19 and TRBJ1-6; the D gene is possibly TRBD1 (6 bases). Between the trimmed V and J ends, which lost 9 bases and 7 bases, there was a span of 13 bases. This CDR3 has 13 residues. Germline V gene lookup returns CDR1 LNHDA and CDR2 SQIVND (reference sequence). Here the CDR3 DNA reads TGTGCCAGCGCCGGGACACCGAATTCACCCCTCCACTTT. Amino acids: CASAGTPNSPLHF.

The chain uses TRBV30 and TRBJ2-5; D may be TRBD1 (5 bases). Looked up from germline, CDR1 is GTSNPN and CDR2 is SVGIG (reference sequence). This CDR3 is built from 11 residues. V shed 5 bases and J shed 6 bases, with 10 bases lying between them. The CDR3 DNA reads as TGTGCCTGGCAGGGTCCAAAGACCCAGTACTTC. Translated: CAWQGPKTQYF.

In this sample, this clone turned up once. The rearrangement links TRBV6-4 to TRBJ2-1, with 11 positions matching TRBD2. Germline lookup yields CDR1 MRHNA and CDR2 SNTAGT. V shed 3 bases and J 10 bases; nucleotides not matched to a gene: 8. CDR3 size: 15 residues. CDR3 in amino acids: CASSETLAGGGEQFF. Written as DNA, the CDR3 is TGTGCCAGCAGTGAGACGCTAGCGGGAGGCGGGGAGCAGTTCTTC.

The rearrangement joins TRBV18 to TRBJ2-5; perhaps TRBD2 as D (6 bases). The CDR3 runs 14 residues. V was trimmed by 2 bases and J by 0 bases, leaving 7 bases between them. Germline CDR1 is KGHSH and CDR2 is LQKENI. CDR3 sequence: CASSPGGNQETQYF. In DNA, the CDR3 is TGTGCCAGCTCACCAGGAGGGAACCAAGAGACCCAGTACTTC.

The chain recombines TRBV7-2 with TRBJ2-1; 10 nucleotides match TRBD2. Germline V gene sequence: CDR1 SGHTA, CDR2 FQGNSA. The CDR3 contains 15 residues. The V and J ends lost 7 bases and 8 bases, in that order; junction bases with no gene match: 11. The CDR3 loop reads CASTPFGLAGDEQFF. In DNA form, the CDR3 reads TGTGCCAGCACCCCCTTTGGGCTAGCGGGGGATGAGCAGTTCTTC.

The V gene is TRBV2, the J gene TRBJ2-7; D perhaps matches TRBD2 (5 bases). This CDR3 region has 12 residues. The germline V gene encodes CDR1 SNHLY and CDR2 FYNNEI. The V and J ends lost 8 bases and 3 bases respectively, with 11 bases between them. CDR3 nucleotides: TGTGCCAGCGGTCGACTAATCTACGAGCAGTACTTC. It codes for CASGRLIYEQYF. Filled out from reference TRBV2 and TRBJ2-7, the complete variable domain reads EPEVTQTPSHQVTQMGQEVILRCVPISNHLYFYWYRQILGQKVEFLVSFYNNEISEKSEIFDDQFSVERPDGSNFTLKIRSTKLEDSAMYFCASGRLIYEQYFGPGTRLTVT.

The J gene is TRBJ1-3, the V gene TRBV25-1, with a weak D call TRBD1 (6 bases). From germline, CDR1 is MGHDK and CDR2 SYGVNS. This CDR3 region has 15 residues. V was clipped by 7 bases and J by 0 bases, with 13 bases between them. This CDR3 reads CASTRGGPSGNTIYF. CDR3 DNA: TGTGCCAGCACTCGCGGGGGGCCCTCTGGAAACACCATATATTTT.

The chain employs TRBV3-1 (or the pseudogene TRBV3-2) and TRBJ2-1; D is unclear. CDR1 is LGHDT and CDR2 is YNNKEL in the germline V gene (reference sequence). CDR3 length: 14 amino acids. The V end was cut by 6 bases, the J end by 2 bases, with 11 bases between. The CDR3 protein is CASSRDTTYNEQFF. The CDR3 DNA sequence: TGTGCCAGCAGTCGAGACACAACCTACAATGAGCAGTTCTTC.

The rearrangement uses TRBV7-2 and TRBJ1-1; 9 bases agree with TRBD1. The J segment lost 5 bases and the V segment lost 5 bases, leaving 9 bases of the junction unmatched. Germline V gene data show CDR1 as SGHTA and CDR2 as FQGNSA. This CDR3 is 15 amino acids long. CDR3 bases: TGTGCCAGCAGCCCGACGACAGGGGGGGCAACTGAAGCTTTCTTT. The encoded protein is CASSPTTGGATEAFF. Supplemented by reference TRBV7-2 and TRBJ1-1, the full variable domain reads GAGVSQSPSNKVTEKGKDVELRCDPISGHTALYWYRQSLGQGLEFLIYFQGNSAPDKSGLPSDRFSAERTGGSVSTLTIQRTQQEDSAVYLCASSPTTGGATEAFFGQGTRLTVV.

This clone was found once. The chain recombines TRBV5-6 with TRBJ2-7; 7 nucleotides line up with TRBD2. Per germline, CDR1 SGHDT and CDR2 YYEEEE. The V and J ends lost 0 bases and 3 bases, in that order; junction bases with no gene match: 6. This CDR3 is 15 amino acids long. CDR3 coding DNA: TGTGCCAGCAGCTTGGTCTCGGGGGAGGGCTACGAGCAGTACGTC. Protein sequence: CASSLVSGEGYEQYV.

The gene calls are TRBV7-8 and TRBJ1-1; D gene ambiguous. In germline, CDR1 is SGHVS, CDR2 FQNEAQ. Deletions cut 0 bases from V and 1 base from J, with 9 bases between. There are 15 residues in the CDR3. The CDR3 spells CASSLALASNTEAFF. The CDR3 region has the DNA TGTGCCAGCAGCTTAGCGTTAGCCTCGAACACTGAAGCTTTCTTT.

V and J are TRBV5-5 and TRBJ2-7; TRBD2 might be the D (6 bases). Deletions cut 3 bases from V and 7 bases from J, with 17 bases between. This CDR3 comprises 14 residues. From germline, CDR1 is SGHKS and CDR2 YYEKEE (reference sequence). As DNA, the CDR3 is TGTGCCAGCAGCTGGGGGGTTCGCGCGTGGGAGCAGTACTTC. Translated, it gives CASSWGVRAWEQYF. The variable domain in full, with the rest retrieved from reference TRBV5-5 and TRBJ2-7, is DAGVTQSPTHLIKTRGQQVTLRCSPISGHKSVSWYQQVLGQGPQFIFQYYEKEERGRGNFPDRFSARQFPNYSSELNVNALLLGDSALYLCASSWGVRAWEQYFGPGTRLTVT.